The T cell receptor beta chain under discussion was sequenced for a study of tumor-infiltrating lymphocytes in localized non-small cell lung cancer. Findings and limits, study-wide: Immunotypes IM1 and IM2 had similar TCR-derived T-cell fractions.

The germline V gene has CDR1 MDHEN and CDR2 SYDVKM. The CDR3 is made up of 15 amino acids. V lost 3 bases and J 1 base, leaving 9 bases between the germline ends. Produced via immunoSEQ multiplex PCR; TCRdb's table is partial and in-frame only. The data contain about 8,400 clones, approximately 79% of them singletons. Regarding this clone: The antigen remains undetermined.

Sample: uninvolved lung tissue not adjacent to the tumor. This receptor was identified in a human donor with non-small cell lung cancer. The chain combines TRBV28 with TRBJ1-4, with D possibly being TRBD1 (5 bases). CDR3 in amino acids: CASSFRQITNEKLFF. CDR3 nucleotides: TGTGCCAGCAGTTTTAGACAGATAACTAATGAAAAACTGTTTTTT. The full variable domain, its missing parts supplied by reference TRBV28 and TRBJ1-4, is DVKVTQSSRYLVKRTGEKVFLECVQDMDHENMFWYRQDPGLGLRLIYFSYDVKMKEKGDIPEGYSVSREKKERFSLILESASTNQTSMYLCASSFRQITNEKLFFGSGTQLSVL.